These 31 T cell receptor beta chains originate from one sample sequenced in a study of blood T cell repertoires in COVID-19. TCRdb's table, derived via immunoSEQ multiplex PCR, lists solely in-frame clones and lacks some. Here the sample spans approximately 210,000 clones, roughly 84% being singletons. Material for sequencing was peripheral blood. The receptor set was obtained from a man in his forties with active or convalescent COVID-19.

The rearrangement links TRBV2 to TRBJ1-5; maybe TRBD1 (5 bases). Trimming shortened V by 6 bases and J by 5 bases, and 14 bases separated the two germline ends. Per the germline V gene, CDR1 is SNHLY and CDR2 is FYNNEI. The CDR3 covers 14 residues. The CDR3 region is CASRDQGFHQPQHF. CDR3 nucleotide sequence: TGTGCCAGCAGGGATCAGGGATTTCATCAGCCCCAGCATTTT.

CDR3 in amino acids: CASSLAAQGRPEAFF. In DNA, the CDR3 is TGTGCCAGCAGCTTAGCGGCACAGGGGAGACCTGAAGCTTTCTTT. The chain is built from TRBV11-2 and TRBJ1-1; TRBD1 aligns across 7 bases. Germline V lookup: CDR1 SGHAT, CDR2 FQNNGV. V was pared by 1 base and J by 6 bases, with 8 bases of the junction left unmatched. The length of the CDR3 is 15 residues.

This CDR3 is CATSDPTRGNQPQHF. CDR3 in DNA: TGTGCCACCAGTGATCCTACGCGGGGAAATCAGCCCCAGCATTTT. The rearrangement uses TRBV24-1 and TRBJ1-5; D unclear. The length of the CDR3 is 15 residues. Deletions cut 3 bases from V and 4 bases from J, with 12 bases between. Germline CDR1 and CDR2: KGHDR and SFDVKD.

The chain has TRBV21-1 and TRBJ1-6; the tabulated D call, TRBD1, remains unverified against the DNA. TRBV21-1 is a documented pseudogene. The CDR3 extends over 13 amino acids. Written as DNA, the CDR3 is TGTGCCAGCGGCAAGACAGGGGATTCACCCCTCCACTTT. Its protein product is CASGKTGDSPLHF.

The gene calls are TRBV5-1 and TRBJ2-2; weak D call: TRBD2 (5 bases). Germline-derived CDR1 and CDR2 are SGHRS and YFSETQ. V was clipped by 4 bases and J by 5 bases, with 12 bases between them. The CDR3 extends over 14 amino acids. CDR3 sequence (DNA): TGCGCCAGCAGCCCTCTCGGGGAAACCGGGGAGCTGTTTTTT. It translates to CASSPLGETGELFF.

CDR3: CATSRERLLSSNQPQHF. For the CDR3, the DNA is TGTGCCACCAGCAGAGAGAGACTACTCAGTAGCAATCAGCCCCAGCATTTT. J is TRBJ1-5 and V is TRBV15; no definite D call. V was shortened by 0 bases and J by 0 bases, with 12 bases between the two germline ends. Germline loops: CDR1 LNHNV, CDR2 YYDKDF (reference sequence). The CDR3 runs 17 residues.

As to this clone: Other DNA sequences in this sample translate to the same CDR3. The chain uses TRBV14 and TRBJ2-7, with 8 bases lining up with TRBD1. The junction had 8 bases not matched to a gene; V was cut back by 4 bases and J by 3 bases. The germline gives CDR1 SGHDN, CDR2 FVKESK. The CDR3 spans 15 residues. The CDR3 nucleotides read TGTGCCAGCAGCCGACCGGGACAGGTTTTCTACGAGCAGTACTTC. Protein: CASSRPGQVFYEQYF.

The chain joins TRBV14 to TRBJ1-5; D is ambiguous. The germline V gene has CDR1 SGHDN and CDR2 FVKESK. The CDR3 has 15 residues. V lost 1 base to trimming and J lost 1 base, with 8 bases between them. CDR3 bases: TGTGCCAGCAGCCAAGTTCACGGGAGCAATCAGCCCCAGCATTTT. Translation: CASSQVHGSNQPQHF.

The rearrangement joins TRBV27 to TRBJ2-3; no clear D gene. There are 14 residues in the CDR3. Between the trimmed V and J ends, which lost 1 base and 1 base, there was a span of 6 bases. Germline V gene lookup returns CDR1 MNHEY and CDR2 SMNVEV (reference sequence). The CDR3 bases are TGTGCCAGCAGTTTATGGTCGGGCACAGATACGCAGTATTTT. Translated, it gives CASSLWSGTDTQYF.

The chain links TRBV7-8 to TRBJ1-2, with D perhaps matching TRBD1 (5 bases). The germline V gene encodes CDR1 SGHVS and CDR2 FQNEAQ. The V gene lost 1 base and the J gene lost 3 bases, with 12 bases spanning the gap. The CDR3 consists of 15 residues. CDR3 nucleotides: TGTGCCAGCAGCTTAGTCGGCGGGGGAGACTATGGCTACACCTTC. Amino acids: CASSLVGGGDYGYTF.

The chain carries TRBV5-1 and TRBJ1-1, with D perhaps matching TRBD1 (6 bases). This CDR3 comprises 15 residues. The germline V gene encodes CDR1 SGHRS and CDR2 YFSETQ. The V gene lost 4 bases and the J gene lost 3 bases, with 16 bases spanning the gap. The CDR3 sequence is CASSRSGAIDTEAFF. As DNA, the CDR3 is TGCGCCAGCAGCCGCTCAGGGGCGATCGACACTGAAGCTTTCTTT.

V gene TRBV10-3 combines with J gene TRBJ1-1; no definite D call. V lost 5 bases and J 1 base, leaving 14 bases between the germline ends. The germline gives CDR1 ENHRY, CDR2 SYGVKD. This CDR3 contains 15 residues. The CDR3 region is CAISSLYRENTEAFF. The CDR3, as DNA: TGTGCCATCAGTTCTCTCTATCGGGAGAACACTGAAGCTTTCTTT.

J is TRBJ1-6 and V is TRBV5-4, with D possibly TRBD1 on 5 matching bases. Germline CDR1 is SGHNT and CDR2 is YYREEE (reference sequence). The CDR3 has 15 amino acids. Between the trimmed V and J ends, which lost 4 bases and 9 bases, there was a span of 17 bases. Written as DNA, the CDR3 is TGTGCCAGCAGCCGAACGGGACTGATTCCTTCACCCCTCCACTTT. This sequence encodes CASSRTGLIPSPLHF.

Here the CDR3 DNA reads TGTGCCAGCAGTGAGGCAGGGGGCTTGGACGAGCAGTACTTC. Translation gives CASSEAGGLDEQYF. The rearrangement links TRBV6-1 to TRBJ2-7, with TRBD1 matching over 8 bases. This CDR3 has 14 amino acids. The V and J ends lost 3 bases and 5 bases, in that order; junction bases with no gene match: 6. Looked up from germline, CDR1 is MNHNS and CDR2 is SASEGT.

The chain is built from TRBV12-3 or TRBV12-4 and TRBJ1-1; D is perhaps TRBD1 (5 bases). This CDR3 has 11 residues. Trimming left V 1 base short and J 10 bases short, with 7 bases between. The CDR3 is CASSLGQGAFF. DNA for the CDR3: TGTGCCAGCAGTTTAGGGCAGGGAGCTTTCTTT.

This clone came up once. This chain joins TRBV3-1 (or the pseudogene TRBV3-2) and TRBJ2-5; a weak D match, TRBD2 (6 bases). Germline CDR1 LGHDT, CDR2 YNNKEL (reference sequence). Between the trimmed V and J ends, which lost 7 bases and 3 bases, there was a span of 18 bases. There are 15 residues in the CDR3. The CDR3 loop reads CASTNTPGVEETQYF. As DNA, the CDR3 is TGTGCCAGCACCAACACCCCGGGGGTCGAAGAGACCCAGTACTTC.

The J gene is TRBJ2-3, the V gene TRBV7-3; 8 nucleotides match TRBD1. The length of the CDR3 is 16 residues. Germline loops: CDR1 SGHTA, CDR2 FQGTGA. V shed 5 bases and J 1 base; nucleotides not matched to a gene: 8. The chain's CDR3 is CASSHPQDRGTDTQYF. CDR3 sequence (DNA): TGTGCCAGCAGCCACCCTCAGGACAGGGGCACAGATACGCAGTATTTT.

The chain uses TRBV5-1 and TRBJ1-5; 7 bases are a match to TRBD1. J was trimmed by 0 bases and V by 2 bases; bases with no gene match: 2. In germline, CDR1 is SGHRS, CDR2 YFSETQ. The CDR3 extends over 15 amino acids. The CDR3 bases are TGCGCCAGCAGCTTACAGGGGAATAGCAATCAGCCCCAGCATTTT. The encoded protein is CASSLQGNSNQPQHF.

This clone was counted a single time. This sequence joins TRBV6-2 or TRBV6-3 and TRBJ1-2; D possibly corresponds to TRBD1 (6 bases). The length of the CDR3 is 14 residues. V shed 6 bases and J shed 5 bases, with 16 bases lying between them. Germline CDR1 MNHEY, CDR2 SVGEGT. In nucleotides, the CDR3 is TGTGCCAGCAGCCACGGGACAACCCCTTATGGCTACACCTTC. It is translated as CASSHGTTPYGYTF.

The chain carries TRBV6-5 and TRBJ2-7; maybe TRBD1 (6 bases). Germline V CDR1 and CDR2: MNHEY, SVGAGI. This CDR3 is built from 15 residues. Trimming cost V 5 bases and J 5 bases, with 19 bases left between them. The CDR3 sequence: CASSPYAGRGHEQYF. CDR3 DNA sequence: TGTGCCAGCAGTCCTTATGCGGGCAGGGGCCACGAGCAGTACTTC.

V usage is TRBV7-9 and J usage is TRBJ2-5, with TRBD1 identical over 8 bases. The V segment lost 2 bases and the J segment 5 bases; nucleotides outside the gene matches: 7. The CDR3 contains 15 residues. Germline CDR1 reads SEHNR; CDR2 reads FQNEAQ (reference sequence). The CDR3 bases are TGTGCCAGCAGCTTAAAGCGTACAGGGGGGGAGACCCAGTACTTC. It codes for CASSLKRTGGETQYF.

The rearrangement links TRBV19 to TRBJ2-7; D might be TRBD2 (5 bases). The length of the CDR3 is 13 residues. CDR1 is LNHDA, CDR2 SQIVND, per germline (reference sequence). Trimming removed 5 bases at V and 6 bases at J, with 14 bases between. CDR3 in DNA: TGTGCCAGTAGTCCGCGGGCAGTGGGCGAGCAGTACTTC. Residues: CASSPRAVGEQYF.

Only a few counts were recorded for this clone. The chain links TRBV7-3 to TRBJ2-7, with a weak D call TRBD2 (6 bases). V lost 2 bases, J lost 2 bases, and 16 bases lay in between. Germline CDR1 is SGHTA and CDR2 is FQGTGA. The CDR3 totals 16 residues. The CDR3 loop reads CASSLQGGDLPYEQYF. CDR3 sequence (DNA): TGTGCCAGCAGCTTACAGGGCGGGGACCTTCCCTACGAGCAGTACTTC.

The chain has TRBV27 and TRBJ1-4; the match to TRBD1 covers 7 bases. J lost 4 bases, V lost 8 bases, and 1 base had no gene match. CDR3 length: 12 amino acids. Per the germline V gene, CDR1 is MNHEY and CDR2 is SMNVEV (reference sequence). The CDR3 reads CASRQGNEKLFF. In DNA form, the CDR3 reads TGTGCCAGCCGACAGGGTAATGAAAAACTGTTTTTT.

DNA for the CDR3: TGTGCCAGCAGCTTTTTGCCTCTGAAAGATACTTCGCCCCAGCATTTT. Encoded protein: CASSFLPLKDTSPQHF. This chain joins TRBV7-8 and TRBJ1-5; no definite D call. With 3 bases removed from V and 9 bases from J, the gap between germline ends came to 21 bases. From germline, CDR1 is SGHVS and CDR2 FQNEAQ. This CDR3 region has 16 residues.

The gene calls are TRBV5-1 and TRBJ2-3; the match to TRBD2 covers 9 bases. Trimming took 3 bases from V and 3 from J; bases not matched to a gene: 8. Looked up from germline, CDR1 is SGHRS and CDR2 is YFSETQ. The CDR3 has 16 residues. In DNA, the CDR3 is TGCGCCAGCAGCTCTATAGCGGGAGCGAGAACAGATACGCAGTATTTT. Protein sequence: CASSSIAGARTDTQYF.

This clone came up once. The CDR3: CASSSGLAGLYEQFF. CDR3 in DNA: TGTGCCAGCAGCTCTGGACTAGCGGGACTTTATGAGCAGTTCTTC. This rearrangement joins TRBV11-2 to TRBJ2-1; 12 nucleotides line up with TRBD2. This CDR3 region has 15 residues. In germline, CDR1 is SGHAT, CDR2 FQNNGV. J lost 8 bases, V lost 4 bases, and 6 bases had no gene match.

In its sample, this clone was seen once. This CDR3 reads CAWIQSRPGGYTF. In DNA form, the CDR3 reads TGTGCCTGGATACAGTCGAGGCCGGGGGGCTACACCTTC. The chain recombines TRBV30 with TRBJ1-2; D gene uncertain. Between the trimmed V and J ends, which lost 4 bases and 8 bases, there was a span of 17 bases. CDR3 size: 13 residues. The germline V gene has CDR1 GTSNPN and CDR2 SVGIG (reference sequence).

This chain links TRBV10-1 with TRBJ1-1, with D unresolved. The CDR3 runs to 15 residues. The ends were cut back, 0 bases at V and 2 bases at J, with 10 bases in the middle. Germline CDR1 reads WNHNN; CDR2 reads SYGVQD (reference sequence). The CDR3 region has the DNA TGCGCCAGCAGTGAGTCGGAGGGTCTAAACACTGAAGCTTTCTTT. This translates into CASSESEGLNTEAFF.

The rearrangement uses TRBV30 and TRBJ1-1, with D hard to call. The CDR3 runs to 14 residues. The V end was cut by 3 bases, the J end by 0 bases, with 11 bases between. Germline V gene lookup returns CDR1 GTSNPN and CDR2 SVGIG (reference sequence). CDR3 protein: CAWSLEQMNTEAFF. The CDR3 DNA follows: TGTGCCTGGAGCTTGGAACAGATGAACACTGAAGCTTTCTTT.

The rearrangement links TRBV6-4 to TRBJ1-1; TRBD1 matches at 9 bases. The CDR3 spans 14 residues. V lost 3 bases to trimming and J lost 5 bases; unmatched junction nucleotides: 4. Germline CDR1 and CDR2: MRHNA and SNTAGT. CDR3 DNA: TGTGCCAGCAGTGAAACAGGGGGCGAGACTGAAGCTTTCTTT. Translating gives CASSETGGETEAFF.